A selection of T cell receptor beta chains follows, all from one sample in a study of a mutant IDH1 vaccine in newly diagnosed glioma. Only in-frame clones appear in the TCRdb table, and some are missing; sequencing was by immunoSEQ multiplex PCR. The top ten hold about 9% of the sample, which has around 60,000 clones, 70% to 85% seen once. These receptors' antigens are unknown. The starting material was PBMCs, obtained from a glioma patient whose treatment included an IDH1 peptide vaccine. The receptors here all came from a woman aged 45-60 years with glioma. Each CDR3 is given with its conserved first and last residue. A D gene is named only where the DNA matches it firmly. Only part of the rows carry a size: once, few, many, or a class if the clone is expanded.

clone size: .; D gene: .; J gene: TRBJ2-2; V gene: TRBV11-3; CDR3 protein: CASEQGGTGELFF; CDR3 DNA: TGTGCCAGCGAACAGGGCGGTACCGGGGAGCTGTTTTTT
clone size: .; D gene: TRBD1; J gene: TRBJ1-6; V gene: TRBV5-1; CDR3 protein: CASSSYRGSPLHF; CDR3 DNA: TGCGCCAGCAGCTCCTACAGGGGTTCACCCCTCCACTTT
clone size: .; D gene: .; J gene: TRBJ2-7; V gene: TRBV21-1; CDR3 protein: CASSKVRAGLSYEQYF; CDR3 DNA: TGTGCCAGCAGCAAAGTCAGGGCAGGGCTCTCCTACGAGCAGTACTTC
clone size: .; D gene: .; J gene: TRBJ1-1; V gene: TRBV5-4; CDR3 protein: CASRARDEAFF; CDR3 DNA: TGTGCCTCGAGGGCCCGGGACGAAGCTTTCTTT
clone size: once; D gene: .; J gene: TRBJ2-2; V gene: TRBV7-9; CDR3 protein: CATYVAETNTGELFF; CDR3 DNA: TGTGCCACCTACGTAGCGGAGACGAACACCGGGGAGCTGTTTTTT
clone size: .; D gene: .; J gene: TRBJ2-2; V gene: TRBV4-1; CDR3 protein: CASSQGQAETGELFF; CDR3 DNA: TGCGCCAGCAGCCAAGGACAGGCCGAAACCGGGGAGCTGTTTTTT
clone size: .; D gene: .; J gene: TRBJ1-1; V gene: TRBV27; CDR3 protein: CASSLEVSTEAFF; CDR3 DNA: TGTGCCAGCAGTTTAGAGGTGAGCACTGAAGCTTTCTTT
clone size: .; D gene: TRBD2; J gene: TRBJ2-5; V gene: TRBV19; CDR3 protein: CASDFGGAEETQYF; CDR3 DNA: TGTGCCAGCGACTTCGGGGGGGCCGAAGAGACCCAGTACTTC
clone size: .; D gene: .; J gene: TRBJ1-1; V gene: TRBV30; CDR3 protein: CAWKPMNTEAFF; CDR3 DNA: TGTGCCTGGAAACCCATGAACACTGAAGCTTTCTTT
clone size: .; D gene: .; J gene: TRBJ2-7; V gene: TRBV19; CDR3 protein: CASRGSGRRGGEQYF; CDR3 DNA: TGTGCCAGTAGGGGCTCGGGGAGGAGGGGAGGCGAGCAGTACTTC
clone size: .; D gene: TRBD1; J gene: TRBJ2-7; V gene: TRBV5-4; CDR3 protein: CASSHGQGGYEQYF; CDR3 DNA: TGTGCCAGCAGCCATGGACAGGGAGGCTACGAGCAGTACTTC
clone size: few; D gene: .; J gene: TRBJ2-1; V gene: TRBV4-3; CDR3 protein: CASSQDGRQYNEQFF; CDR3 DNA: TGCGCCAGCAGCCAAGACGGACGACAGTACAATGAGCAGTTCTTC
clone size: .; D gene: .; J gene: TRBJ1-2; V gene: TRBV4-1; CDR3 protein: CASSQEPRGTLIYGYTF; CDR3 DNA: TGCGCCAGCAGCCAAGAGCCCCGCGGGACACTCATCTATGGCTACACCTTC
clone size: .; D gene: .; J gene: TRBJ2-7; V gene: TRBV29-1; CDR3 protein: CSVEDPGMDYEQYF; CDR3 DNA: TGCAGCGTTGAAGACCCGGGTATGGACTACGAGCAGTACTTC
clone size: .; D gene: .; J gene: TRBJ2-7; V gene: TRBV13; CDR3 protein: CASSLRAGDYEQYF; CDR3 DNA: TGTGCCAGCAGCTTAAGAGCCGGGGACTACGAGCAGTACTTC
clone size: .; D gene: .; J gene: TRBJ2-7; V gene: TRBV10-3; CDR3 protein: CAIRLADSYEQYF; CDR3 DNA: TGTGCCATCAGGCTAGCTGACTCCTACGAGCAGTACTTC
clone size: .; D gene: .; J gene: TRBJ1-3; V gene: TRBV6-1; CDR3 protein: CASSEYIPSSGNTIYF; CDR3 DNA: TGTGCCAGCAGTGAATATATCCCGAGCTCTGGAAACACCATATATTTT
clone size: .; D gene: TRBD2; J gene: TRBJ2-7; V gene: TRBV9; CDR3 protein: CASSDFGLAEGYEQYF; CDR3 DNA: TGTGCCAGCAGCGACTTTGGACTAGCGGAAGGCTACGAGCAGTACTTC
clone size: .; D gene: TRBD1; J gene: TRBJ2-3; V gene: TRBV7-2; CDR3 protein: CASSFPPGQGDTQYF; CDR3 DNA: TGTGCCAGCAGCTTCCCTCCGGGACAGGGAGATACGCAGTATTTT
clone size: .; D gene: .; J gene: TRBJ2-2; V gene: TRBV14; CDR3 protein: CASSHLRDFANTGELFF; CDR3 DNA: TGTGCCAGCAGCCACCTAAGGGACTTCGCGAACACCGGGGAGCTGTTTTTT
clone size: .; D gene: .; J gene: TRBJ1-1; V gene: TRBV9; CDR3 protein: CASSVEGKAEAFF; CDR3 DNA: TGTGCCAGCAGCGTAGAGGGAAAAGCTGAAGCTTTCTTT
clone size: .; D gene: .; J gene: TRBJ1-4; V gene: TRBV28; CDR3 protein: CASSILGNNEKLFF; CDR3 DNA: .
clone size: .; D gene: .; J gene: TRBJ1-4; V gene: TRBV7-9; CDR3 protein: CASSLPRDTEKLFF; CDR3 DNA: TGTGCCAGCAGCTTACCCCGGGACACTGAAAAACTGTTTTTT